This TCR beta chain stems from a study of spatial heterogeneity in lung cancer. Findings and caveats of the study: The appearance of ubiquitous expanded tumor TCRs in blood was greater at resection than follow-up.

TCR cDNA molecules each had a unique molecular identifier. TCRdb ran MiXCR on the 5' RACE reads and lists one entry per CDR3 protein. The sample gives around 27,000 distinct CDR3 sequences, roughly 5.7% of which show up once; about 24% is in the top ten. On this clonotype itself: The target antigen is unknown. A read error may account for a junction end that differs from germline.

The time point denotes: blood at routine non-recurrence follow-up after resection. Germline V gene lookup returns CDR1 SEHNR and CDR2 FQNEAQ (reference sequence). The CDR3 covers 13 residues. This chain joins TRBV7-9 and TRBJ2-3; weak D call: TRBD1 (6 bases). Material: PBMCs, obtained at follow-up. This receptor was identified in a female donor with early-stage non-small cell lung cancer. DNA for the CDR3: TGTGCCAGCAGCCCGACCGGGACACACCTAATGGGATTT. Its protein product is CASSPTGTHLMGF.